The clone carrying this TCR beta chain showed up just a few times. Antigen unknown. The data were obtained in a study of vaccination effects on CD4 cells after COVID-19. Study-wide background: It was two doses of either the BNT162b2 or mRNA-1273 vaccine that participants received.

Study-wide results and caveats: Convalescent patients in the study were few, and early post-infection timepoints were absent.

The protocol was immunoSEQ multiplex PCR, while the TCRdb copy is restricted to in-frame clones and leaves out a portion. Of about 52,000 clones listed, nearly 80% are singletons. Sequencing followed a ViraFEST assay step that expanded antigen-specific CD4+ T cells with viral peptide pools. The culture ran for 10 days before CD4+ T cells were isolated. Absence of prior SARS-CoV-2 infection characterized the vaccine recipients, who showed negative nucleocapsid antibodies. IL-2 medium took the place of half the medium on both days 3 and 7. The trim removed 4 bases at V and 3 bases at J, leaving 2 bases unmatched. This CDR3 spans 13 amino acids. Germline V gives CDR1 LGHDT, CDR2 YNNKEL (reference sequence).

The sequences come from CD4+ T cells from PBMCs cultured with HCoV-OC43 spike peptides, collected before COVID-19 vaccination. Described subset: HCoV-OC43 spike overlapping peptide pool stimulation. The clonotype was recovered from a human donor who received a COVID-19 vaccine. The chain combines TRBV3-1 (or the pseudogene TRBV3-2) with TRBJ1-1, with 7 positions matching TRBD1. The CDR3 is CASSRTGDTEAFF. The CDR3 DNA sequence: TGTGCCAGCAGCCGCACAGGGGACACTGAAGCTTTCTTT.